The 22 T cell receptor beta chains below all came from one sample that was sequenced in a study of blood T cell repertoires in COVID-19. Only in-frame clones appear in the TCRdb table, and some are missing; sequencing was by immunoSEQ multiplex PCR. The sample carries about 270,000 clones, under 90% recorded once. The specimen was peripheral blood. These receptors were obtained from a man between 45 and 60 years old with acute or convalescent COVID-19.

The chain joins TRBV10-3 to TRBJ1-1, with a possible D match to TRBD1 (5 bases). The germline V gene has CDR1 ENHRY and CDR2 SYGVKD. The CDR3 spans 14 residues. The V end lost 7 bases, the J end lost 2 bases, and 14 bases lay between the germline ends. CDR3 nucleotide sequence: TGTGCCATCACCGGGGGGGGAGAAAACACTGAAGCTTTCTTT. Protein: CAITGGGENTEAFF.

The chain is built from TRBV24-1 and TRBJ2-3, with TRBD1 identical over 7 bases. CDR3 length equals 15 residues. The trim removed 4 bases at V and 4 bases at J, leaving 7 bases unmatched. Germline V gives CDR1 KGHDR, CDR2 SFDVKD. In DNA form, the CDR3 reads TGTGCCACCAGTGACTCCACAGGGGCGGCAGATACGCAGTATTTT. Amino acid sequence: CATSDSTGAADTQYF.

The CDR3 loop reads CASSLVGGLNIQYF. DNA for the CDR3: TGTGCCAGCAGCTTAGTAGGAGGGTTAAACATTCAGTACTTC. This chain links TRBV11-2 with TRBJ2-4, with D possibly being TRBD2 (6 bases). V was clipped by 1 base and J by 6 bases, with 10 bases between them. Germline CDR1 and CDR2: SGHAT and FQNNGV. This CDR3 is built from 14 residues.

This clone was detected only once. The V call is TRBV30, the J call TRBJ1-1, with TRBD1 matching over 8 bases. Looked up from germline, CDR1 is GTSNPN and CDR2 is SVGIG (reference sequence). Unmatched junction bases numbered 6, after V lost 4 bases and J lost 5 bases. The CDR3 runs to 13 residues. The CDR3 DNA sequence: TGTGCCTGGAATCCACACAGGGGGACTGAAGCTTTCTTT. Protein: CAWNPHRGTEAFF.

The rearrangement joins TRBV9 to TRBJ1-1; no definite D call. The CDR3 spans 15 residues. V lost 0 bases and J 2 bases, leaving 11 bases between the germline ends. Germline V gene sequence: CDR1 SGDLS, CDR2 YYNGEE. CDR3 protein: CASSVGVRDNTEAFF. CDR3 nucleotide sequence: TGTGCCAGCAGCGTAGGAGTAAGAGATAACACTGAAGCTTTCTTT.

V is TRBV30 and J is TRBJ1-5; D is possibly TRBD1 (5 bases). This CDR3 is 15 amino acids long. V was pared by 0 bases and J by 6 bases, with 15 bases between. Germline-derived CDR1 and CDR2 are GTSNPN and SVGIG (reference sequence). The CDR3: CAWSVMGQGSQPQHF. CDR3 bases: TGTGCCTGGAGTGTAATGGGGCAGGGAAGTCAGCCCCAGCATTTT.

The CDR3 sequence is CASSPNRGDTQYF. The CDR3, as DNA: TGTGCCAGCTCACCAAATAGGGGAGATACGCAGTATTTT. The chain couples TRBV18 to TRBJ2-3; tentatively, D is TRBD1 (5 bases). Between the trimmed V and J ends, which lost 2 bases and 5 bases, there was a span of 8 bases. This CDR3 is 13 amino acids long. The germline V gene has CDR1 KGHSH and CDR2 LQKENI.

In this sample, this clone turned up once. In DNA, the CDR3 is TGTGCCAGCAGGCCGACAGGGGAGGGGCAGCCCCAGCATTTT. The encoded protein is CASRPTGEGQPQHF. The chain carries TRBV2 and TRBJ1-5; 8 bases map to TRBD1. In germline, CDR1 is SNHLY, CDR2 FYNNEI. This CDR3 contains 14 residues. The trim removed 6 bases at V and 7 bases at J, leaving 8 bases unmatched.

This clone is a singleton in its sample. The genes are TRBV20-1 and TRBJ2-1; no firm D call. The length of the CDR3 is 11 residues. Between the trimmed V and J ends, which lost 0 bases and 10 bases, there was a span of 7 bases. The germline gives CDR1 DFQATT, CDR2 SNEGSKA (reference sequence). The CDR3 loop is CSAREAREQFF. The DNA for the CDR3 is TGCAGTGCTAGAGAGGCTAGGGAGCAGTTCTTC.

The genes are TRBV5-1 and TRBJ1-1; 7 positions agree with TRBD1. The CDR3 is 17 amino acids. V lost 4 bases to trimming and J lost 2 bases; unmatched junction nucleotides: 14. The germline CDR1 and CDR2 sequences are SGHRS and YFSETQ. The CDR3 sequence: CASSPLEGGPPNTEAFF. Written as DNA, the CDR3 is TGCGCCAGCAGCCCCCTTGAAGGGGGCCCGCCTAACACTGAAGCTTTCTTT.

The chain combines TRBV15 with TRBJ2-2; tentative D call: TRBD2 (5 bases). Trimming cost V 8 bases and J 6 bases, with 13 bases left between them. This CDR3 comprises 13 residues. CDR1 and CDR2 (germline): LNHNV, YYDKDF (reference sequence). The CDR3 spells CATSGRRPGELFF. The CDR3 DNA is TGTGCCACCTCGGGAAGGCGTCCCGGGGAGCTGTTTTTT.

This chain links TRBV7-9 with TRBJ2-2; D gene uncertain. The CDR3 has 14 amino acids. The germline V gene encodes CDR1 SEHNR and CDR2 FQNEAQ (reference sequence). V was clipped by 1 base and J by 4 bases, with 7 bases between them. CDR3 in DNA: TGTGCCAGCAGCTTAGACAGTCTCACCGGGGAGCTGTTTTTT. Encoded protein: CASSLDSLTGELFF.

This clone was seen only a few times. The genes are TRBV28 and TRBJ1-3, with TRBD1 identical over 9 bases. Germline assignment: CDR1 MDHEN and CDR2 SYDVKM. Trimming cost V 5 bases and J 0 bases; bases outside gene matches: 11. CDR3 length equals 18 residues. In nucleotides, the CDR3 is TGTGCCAGCAGTCCGCCCGGGACAGGGATCTCCTCTGGAAACACCATATATTTT. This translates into CASSPPGTGISSGNTIYF. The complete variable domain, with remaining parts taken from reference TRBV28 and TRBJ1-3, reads DVKVTQSSRYLVKRTGEKVFLECVQDMDHENMFWYRQDPGLGLRLIYFSYDVKMKEKGDIPEGYSVSREKKERFSLILESASTNQTSMYLCASSPPGTGISSGNTIYFGEGSWLTVV.

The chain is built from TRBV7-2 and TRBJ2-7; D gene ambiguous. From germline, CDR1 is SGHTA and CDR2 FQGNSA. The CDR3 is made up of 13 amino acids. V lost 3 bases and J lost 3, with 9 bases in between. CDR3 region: CASSFSPVYEQYF. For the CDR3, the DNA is TGTGCCAGCAGCTTCTCCCCCGTCTACGAGCAGTACTTC.

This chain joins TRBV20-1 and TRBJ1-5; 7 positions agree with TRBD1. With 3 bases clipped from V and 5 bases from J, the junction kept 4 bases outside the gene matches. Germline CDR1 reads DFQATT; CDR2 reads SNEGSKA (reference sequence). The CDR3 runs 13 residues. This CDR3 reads CSASEGGDQPQHF. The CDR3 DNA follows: TGCAGTGCTAGTGAAGGGGGCGATCAGCCCCAGCATTTT.

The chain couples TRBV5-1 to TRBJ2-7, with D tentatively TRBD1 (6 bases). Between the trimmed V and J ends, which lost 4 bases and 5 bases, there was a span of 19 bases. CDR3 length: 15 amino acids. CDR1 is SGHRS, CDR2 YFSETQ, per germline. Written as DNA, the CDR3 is TGCGCCAGCAGCGCACAGGGTACCCCGGATGACGAGCAGTACTTC. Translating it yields CASSAQGTPDDEQYF.

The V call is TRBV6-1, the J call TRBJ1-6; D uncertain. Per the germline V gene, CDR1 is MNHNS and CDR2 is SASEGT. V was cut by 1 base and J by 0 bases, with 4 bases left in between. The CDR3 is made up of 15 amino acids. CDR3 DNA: TGTGCCAGCAGTGAAGTCGGCTCCTATAATTCACCCCTCCACTTT. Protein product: CASSEVGSYNSPLHF.

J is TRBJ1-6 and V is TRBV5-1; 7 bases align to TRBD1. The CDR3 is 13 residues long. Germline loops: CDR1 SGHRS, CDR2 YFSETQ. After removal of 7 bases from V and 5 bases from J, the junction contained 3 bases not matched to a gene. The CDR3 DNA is TGCGCCAGCGGTGGACAGGATAATTCACCCCTCCACTTT. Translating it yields CASGGQDNSPLHF.

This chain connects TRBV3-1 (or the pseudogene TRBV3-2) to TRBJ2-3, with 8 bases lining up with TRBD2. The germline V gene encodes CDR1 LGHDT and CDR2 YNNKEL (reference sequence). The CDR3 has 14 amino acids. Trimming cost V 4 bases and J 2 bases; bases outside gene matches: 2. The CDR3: CASSPAGDTDTQYF. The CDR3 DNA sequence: TGTGCCAGCAGCCCAGCGGGGGACACAGATACGCAGTATTTT.

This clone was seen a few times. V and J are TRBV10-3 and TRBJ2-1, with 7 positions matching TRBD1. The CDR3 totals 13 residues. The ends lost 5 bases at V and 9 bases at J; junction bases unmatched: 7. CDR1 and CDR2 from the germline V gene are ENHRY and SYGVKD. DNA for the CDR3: TGTGCCATCAGTCGGACAGGCGAGCGTGAGCAGTTCTTC. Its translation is CAISRTGEREQFF.

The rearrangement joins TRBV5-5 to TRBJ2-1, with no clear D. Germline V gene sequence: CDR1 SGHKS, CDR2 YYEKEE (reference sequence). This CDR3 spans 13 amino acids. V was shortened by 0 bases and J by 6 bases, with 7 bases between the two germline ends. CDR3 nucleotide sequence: TGTGCCAGCAGCTTGGGTAGTGGCAATGAGCAGTTCTTC. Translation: CASSLGSGNEQFF. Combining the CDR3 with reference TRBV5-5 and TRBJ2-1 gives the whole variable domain DAGVTQSPTHLIKTRGQQVTLRCSPISGHKSVSWYQQVLGQGPQFIFQYYEKEERGRGNFPDRFSARQFPNYSSELNVNALLLGDSALYLCASSLGSGNEQFFGPGTRLTVL.

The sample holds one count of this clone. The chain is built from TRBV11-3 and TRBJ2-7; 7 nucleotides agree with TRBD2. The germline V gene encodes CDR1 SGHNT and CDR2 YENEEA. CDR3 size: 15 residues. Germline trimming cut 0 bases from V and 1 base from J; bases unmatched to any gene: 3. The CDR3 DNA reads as TGTGCCAGCAGCTTAGAACCGGGAGGTTCCTACGAGCAGTACTTC. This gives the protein CASSLEPGGSYEQYF.